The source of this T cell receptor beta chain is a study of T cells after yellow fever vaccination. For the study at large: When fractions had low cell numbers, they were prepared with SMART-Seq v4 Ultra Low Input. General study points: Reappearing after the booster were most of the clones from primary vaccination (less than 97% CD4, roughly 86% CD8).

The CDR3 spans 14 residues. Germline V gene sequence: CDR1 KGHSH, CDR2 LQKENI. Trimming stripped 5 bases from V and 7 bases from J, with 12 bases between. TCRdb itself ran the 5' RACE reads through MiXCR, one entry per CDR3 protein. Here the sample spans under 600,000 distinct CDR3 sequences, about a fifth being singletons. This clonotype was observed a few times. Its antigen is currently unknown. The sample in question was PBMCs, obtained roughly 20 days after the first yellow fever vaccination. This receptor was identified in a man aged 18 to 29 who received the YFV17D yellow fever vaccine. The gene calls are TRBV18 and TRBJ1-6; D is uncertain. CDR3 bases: TGTGCCAGCTCAGGCCCCTACGAAAATTCACCCCTCCACTTT. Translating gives CASSGPYENSPLHF.